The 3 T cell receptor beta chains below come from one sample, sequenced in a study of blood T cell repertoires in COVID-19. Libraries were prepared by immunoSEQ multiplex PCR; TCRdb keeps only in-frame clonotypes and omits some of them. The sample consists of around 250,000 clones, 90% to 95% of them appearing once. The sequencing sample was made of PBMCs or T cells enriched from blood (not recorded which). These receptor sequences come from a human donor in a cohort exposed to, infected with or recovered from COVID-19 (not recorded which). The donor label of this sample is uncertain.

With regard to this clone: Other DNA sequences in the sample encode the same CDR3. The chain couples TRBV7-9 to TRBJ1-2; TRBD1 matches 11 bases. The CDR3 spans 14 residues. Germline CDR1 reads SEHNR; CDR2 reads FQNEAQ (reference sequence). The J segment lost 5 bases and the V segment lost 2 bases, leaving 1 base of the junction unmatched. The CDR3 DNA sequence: TGTGCCAGCAGCTTAAGGGACAGGGGGTATGGCTACACCTTC. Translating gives CASSLRDRGYGYTF.

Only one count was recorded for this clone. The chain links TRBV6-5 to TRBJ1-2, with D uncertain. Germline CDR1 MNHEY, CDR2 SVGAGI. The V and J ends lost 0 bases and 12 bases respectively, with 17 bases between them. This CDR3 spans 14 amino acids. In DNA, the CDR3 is TGTGCCAGCAGTTACTCGTCGTCGTCCCGCAGGCACACCTTC. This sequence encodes CASSYSSSSRRHTF.

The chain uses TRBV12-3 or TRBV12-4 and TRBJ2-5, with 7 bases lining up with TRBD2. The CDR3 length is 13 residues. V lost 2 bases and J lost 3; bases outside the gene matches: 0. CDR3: CASSLRGEETQYF. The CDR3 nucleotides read TGTGCCAGCAGTTTACGGGGGGAAGAGACCCAGTACTTC.